The 7 T cell receptor beta chains below all came from one sample that was sequenced in a study of neurological immune-mediated disorders. TCRdb recomputed calls from the 5' RACE reads with MiXCR, one row per CDR3 protein. The repertoire consists of about 27,000 distinct CDR3 sequences, with 20% to 25% occurring once and the leading ten covering 16%. The sample was PBMCs. These receptors all come from a woman aged 55 to 70 in good health.

Note on this clonotype: Compared with germline, one end of the junction differs, possibly owing to a read error. CDR3 amino acids: CATSDSPLAGGHDYNDQF. As DNA, the CDR3 is TGTGCCACCAGTGACTCTCCGCTAGCGGGAGGGCATGACTACAATGATCAGTTC. The J gene is TRBJ2-1, the V gene TRBV24-1; 12 nucleotides match TRBD2. Germline V gives CDR1 KGHDR, CDR2 SFDVKD. This CDR3 comprises 18 residues.

This clonotype was seen once. One end of the junction fails to match germline, which may point to a read error. The chain has TRBV5-1 and TRBJ2-2, with 9 bases identical to TRBD2. CDR3 size: 15 residues. The germline gives CDR1 SGHRS, CDR2 YFSETQ. The CDR3 nucleotides are TGCGCCAGCACCACTAGCGGGTCGAACACCGTGGAGCTGTTTTTT. Amino acid sequence: CASTTSGSNTVELFF.

This clonotype showed up many times. CDR3 in amino acids: CASSATGPLEQYF. In DNA, the CDR3 is TGCGCCAGCAGCGCAACCGGGCCCCTCGAGCAGTACTTC. The gene calls are TRBV5-1 and TRBJ2-7; D not certain. V was pared by 4 bases and J by 6 bases, with 14 bases between. This CDR3 is built from 13 residues. From germline, CDR1 is SGHRS and CDR2 YFSETQ.

Many counts were recorded for this clonotype. V and J are TRBV5-1 and TRBJ2-4, with TRBD2 identical over 9 bases. Looked up from germline, CDR1 is SGHRS and CDR2 is YFSETQ. The V gene end was trimmed by 4 bases and the J gene end by 0 bases; junction bases not matched to a gene: 8. The CDR3 totals 17 residues. CDR3 sequence reads: CASSLETSGRAKNIQYF. CDR3 DNA sequence: TGCGCCAGCAGCCTTGAAACTAGCGGGCGAGCCAAAAACATTCAGTACTTC.

This clonotype was seen ten or more times. This rearrangement joins TRBV28 to TRBJ2-7, with D possibly matching TRBD1 (5 bases). There are 16 residues in the CDR3. V lost 6 bases and J lost 6, with 24 bases in between. Germline CDR1 and CDR2: MDHEN and SYDVKM. CDR3 sequence: CASSTPAGPQGSEQYF. The CDR3 DNA is TGTGCCAGCAGCACCCCCGCCGGGCCCCAGGGCTCCGAGCAGTACTTC.

This clonotype was detected many times. This sequence joins TRBV20-1 and TRBJ2-2, with D uncertain. CDR3 length: 14 amino acids. Trimming took 0 bases from V and 1 from J, leaving 6 bases between them. The germline V gene encodes CDR1 DFQATT and CDR2 SNEGSKA (reference sequence). The CDR3: CSARDMGNTGELFF. CDR3 coding DNA: TGCAGTGCTAGAGATATGGGGAACACCGGGGAGCTGTTTTTT.

There are many counts of this clonotype. The gene calls are TRBV20-1 and TRBJ2-3; 11 bases are a match to TRBD2. Germline CDR1 and CDR2: DFQATT and SNEGSKA (reference sequence). The CDR3 extends over 15 amino acids. The J segment lost 4 bases and the V segment lost 7 bases, leaving 10 bases of the junction unmatched. The CDR3 DNA follows: TGCAGTGGTATAACTAGCGGGGGTGAATCAGATACGCAGTATTTT. This encodes CSGITSGGESDTQYF.